This T cell receptor (beta chain) was sequenced during a study of T cells in Graves' hyperthyroidism and ophthalmopathy. V lost 1 base and J lost 4; bases outside the gene matches: 7. From germline, CDR1 is SEHNR and CDR2 FQNEAQ (reference sequence). The CDR3 sequence is 17 residues long. This clonotype was found many times. Amplification targeted TCR beta CDR3 regions from RNA transcripts. Initially, a first-round RT-PCR of the TCR CDR3 employed the HTBI primer set. TCRdb used MiXCR to reprocess the multiplex PCR reads, holding one entry per CDR3 protein. The sample yields 300,000 to 400,000 distinct CDR3 sequences, 15% to 20% seen once.

The sequenced sample consisted of blood. The chain is built from TRBV7-9 and TRBJ1-5; 10 nucleotides align to TRBD1. The TCR originated in a woman between 45 and 65 years old with Graves' hyperthyroidism. For the CDR3, the DNA is TGTGCCAGCAGCTTAGACCTAAGGACAGGGGGAAATCAGCCCCAGCATTTT. Protein product: CASSLDLRTGGNQPQHF.